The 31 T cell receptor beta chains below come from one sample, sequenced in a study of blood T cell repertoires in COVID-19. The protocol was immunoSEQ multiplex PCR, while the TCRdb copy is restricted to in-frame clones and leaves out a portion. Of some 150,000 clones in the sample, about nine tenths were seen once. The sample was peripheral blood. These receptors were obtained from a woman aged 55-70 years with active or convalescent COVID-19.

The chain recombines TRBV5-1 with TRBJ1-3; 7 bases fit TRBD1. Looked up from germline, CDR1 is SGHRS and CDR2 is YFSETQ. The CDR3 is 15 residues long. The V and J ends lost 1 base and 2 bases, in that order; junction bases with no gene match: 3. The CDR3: CASSLTGAAGNTIYF. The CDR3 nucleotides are TGCGCCAGCAGCTTGACAGGGGCGGCTGGAAACACCATATATTTT. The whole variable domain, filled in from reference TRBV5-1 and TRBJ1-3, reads KAGVTQTPRYLIKTRGQQVTLSCSPISGHRSVSWYQQTPGQGLQFLFEYFSETQRNKGNFPGRFSGRQFSNSRSEMNVSTLELGDSALYLCASSLTGAAGNTIYFGEGSWLTVV.

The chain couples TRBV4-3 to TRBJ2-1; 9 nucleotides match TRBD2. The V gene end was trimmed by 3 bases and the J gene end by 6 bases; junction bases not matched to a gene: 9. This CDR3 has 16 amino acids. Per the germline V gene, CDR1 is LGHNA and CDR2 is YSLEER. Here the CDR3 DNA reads TGCGCCAGCAGCCACTTGGGACTAGCTAAATCCAATGAGCAGTTCTTC. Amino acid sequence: CASSHLGLAKSNEQFF.

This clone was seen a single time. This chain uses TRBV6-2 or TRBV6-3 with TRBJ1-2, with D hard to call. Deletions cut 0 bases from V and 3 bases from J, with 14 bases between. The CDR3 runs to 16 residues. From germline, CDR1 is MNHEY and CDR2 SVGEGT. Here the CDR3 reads CASSYSSMVRHYGYTF. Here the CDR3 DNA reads TGTGCCAGCAGTTACTCGTCGATGGTGAGGCACTATGGCTACACCTTC.

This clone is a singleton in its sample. The CDR3 coding sequence is TGCGCCAGCAGCCCGGGAAAAGAACAGGGGAACACTGAAGCTTTCTTT. It encodes CASSPGKEQGNTEAFF. This chain connects TRBV4-3 to TRBJ1-1, with D perhaps TRBD1 (6 bases). CDR1 and CDR2 from the germline V gene are LGHNA and YSLEER. V was shortened by 4 bases and J by 1 base, with 16 bases between the two germline ends. The CDR3 runs to 16 residues.

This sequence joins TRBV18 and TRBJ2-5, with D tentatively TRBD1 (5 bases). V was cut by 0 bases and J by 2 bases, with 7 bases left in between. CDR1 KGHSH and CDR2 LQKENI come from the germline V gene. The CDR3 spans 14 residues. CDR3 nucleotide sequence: TGTGCCAGCTCACCACCTGCAGGGCAAGAGACCCAGTACTTC. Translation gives CASSPPAGQETQYF.

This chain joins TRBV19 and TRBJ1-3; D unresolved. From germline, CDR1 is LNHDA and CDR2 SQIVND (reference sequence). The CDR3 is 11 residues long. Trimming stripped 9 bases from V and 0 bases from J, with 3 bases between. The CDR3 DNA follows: TGTGCCAGCCTCTCTGGAAACACCATATATTTT. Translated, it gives CASLSGNTIYF.

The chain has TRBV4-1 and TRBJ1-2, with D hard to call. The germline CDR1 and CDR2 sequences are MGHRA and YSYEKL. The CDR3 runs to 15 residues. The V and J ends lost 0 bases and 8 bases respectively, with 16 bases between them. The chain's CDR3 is CASSQEDSRGSGYTF. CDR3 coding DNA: TGCGCCAGCAGCCAAGAAGATAGCCGAGGGAGCGGCTACACCTTC.

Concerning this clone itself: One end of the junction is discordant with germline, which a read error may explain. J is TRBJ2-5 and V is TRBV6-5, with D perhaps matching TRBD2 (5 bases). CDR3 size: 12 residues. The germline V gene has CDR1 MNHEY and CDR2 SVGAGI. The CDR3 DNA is TGTGCCAGCAACGGGGTCGAAGAAACCCAGTACTTC. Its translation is CASNGVEETQYF.

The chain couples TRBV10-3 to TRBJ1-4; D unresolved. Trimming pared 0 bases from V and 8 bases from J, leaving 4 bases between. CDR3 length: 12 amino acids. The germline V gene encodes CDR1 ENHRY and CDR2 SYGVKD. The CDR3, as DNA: TGTGCCATCAGTGAGTCCCTCGAAAAACTGTTTTTT. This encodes CAISESLEKLFF.

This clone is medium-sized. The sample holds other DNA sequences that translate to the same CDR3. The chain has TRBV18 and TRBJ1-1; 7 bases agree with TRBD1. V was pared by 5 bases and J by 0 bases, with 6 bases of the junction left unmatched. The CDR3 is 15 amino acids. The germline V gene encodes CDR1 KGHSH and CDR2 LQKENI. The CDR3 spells CASSRQGGLNTEAFF. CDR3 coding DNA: TGTGCCAGCTCAAGACAGGGTGGGTTGAACACTGAAGCTTTCTTT.

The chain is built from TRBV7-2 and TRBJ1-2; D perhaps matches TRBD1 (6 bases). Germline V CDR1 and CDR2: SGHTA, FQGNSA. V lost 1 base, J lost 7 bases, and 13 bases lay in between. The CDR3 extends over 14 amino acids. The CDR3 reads CASSLEAGVGGYTF. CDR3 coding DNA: TGTGCCAGCAGCTTAGAAGCAGGGGTTGGTGGCTACACCTTC.

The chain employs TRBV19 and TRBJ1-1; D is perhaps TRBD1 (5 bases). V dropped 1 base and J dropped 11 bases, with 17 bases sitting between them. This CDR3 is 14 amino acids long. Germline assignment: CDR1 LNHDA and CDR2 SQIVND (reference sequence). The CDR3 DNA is TGTGCCAGTAGTATAGCGACAGTGACCGAAGAGGCTTTCTTT. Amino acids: CASSIATVTEEAFF.

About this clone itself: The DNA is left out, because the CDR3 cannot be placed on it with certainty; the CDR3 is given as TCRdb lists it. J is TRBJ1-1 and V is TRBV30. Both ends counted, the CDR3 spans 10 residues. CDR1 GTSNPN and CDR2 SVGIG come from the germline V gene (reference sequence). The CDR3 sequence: CAVGRGADSF.

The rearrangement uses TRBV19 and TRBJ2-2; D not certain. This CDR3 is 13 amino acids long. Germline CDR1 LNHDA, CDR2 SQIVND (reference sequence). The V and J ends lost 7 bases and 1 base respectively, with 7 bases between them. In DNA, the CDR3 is TGTGCCAGTATATACGGGAACACCGGGGAGCTGTTTTTT. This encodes CASIYGNTGELFF.

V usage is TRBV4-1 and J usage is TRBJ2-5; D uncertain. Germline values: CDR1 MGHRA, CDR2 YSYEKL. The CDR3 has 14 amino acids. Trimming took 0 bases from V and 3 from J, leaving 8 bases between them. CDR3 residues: CASSQDETEETQYF. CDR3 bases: TGCGCCAGCAGCCAAGATGAGACTGAAGAGACCCAGTACTTC.

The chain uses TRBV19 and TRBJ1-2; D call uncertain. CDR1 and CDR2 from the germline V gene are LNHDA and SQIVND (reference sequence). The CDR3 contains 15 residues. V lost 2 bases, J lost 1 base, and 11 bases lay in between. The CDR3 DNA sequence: TGTGCCAGTAGTATATACTCCAGGTATAACTATGGCTACACCTTC. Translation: CASSIYSRYNYGYTF.

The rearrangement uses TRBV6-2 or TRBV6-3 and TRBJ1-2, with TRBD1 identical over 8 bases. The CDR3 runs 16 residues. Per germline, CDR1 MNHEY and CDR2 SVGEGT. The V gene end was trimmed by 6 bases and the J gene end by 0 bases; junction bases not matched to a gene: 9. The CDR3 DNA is TGTGCCAGCAGCGAAAGAGACAGGGGATCTAACTATGGCTACACCTTC. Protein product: CASSERDRGSNYGYTF.

CDR3 in DNA: TGTGCCAGCAGCGTAGGTAGCGGGGGCGACGGCAAAAACATTCAGTACTTC. Residues: CASSVGSGGDGKNIQYF. The chain links TRBV9 to TRBJ2-4; the match to TRBD2 covers 9 bases. After removal of 0 bases from V and 3 bases from J, the junction contained 7 bases not matched to a gene. The V gene's germline CDR1 is SGDLS and CDR2 YYNGEE. The CDR3 is 17 residues long. Using reference TRBV9 and TRBJ2-4 for the parts outside the CDR3, the full variable domain is DSGVTQTPKHLITATGQRVTLRCSPRSGDLSVYWYQQSLDQGLQFLIQYYNGEERAKGNILERFSAQQFPDLHSELNLSSLELGDSALYFCASSVGSGGDGKNIQYFGAGTRLSVL.

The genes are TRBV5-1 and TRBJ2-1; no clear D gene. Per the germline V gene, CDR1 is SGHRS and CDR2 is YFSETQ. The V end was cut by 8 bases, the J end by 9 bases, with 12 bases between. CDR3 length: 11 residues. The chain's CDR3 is CASGRSSEQFF. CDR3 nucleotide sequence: TGCGCCAGTGGGCGTTCGAGTGAGCAGTTCTTC.

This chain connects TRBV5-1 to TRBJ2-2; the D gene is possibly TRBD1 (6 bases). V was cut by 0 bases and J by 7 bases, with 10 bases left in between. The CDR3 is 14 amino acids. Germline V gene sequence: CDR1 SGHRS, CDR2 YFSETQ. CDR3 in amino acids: CASSLGQVDGELFF. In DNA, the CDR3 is TGCGCCAGCAGCTTGGGACAGGTTGACGGGGAGCTGTTTTTT.

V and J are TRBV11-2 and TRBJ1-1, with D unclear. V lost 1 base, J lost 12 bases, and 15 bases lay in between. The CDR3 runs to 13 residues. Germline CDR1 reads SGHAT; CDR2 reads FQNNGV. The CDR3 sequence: CASSLVGPVSSFF. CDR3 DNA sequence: TGTGCCAGCAGCTTAGTTGGGCCCGTCTCTTCTTTCTTT.

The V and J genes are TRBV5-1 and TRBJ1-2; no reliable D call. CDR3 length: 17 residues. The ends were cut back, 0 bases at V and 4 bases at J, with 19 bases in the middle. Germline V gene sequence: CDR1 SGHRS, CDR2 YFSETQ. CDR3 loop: CASSLDVPQTSSYGYTF. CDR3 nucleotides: TGCGCCAGCAGCTTGGACGTCCCCCAGACAAGTTCCTATGGCTACACCTTC. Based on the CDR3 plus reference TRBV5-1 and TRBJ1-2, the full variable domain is KAGVTQTPRYLIKTRGQQVTLSCSPISGHRSVSWYQQTPGQGLQFLFEYFSETQRNKGNFPGRFSGRQFSNSRSEMNVSTLELGDSALYLCASSLDVPQTSSYGYTFGSGTRLTVV.

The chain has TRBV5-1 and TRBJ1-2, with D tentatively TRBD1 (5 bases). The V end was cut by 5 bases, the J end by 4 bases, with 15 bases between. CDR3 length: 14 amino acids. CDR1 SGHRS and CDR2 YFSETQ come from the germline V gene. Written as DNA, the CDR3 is TGCGCCAGCAGGGGGGGAGACTACGGCTATGGCTACACCTTC. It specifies CASRGGDYGYGYTF.

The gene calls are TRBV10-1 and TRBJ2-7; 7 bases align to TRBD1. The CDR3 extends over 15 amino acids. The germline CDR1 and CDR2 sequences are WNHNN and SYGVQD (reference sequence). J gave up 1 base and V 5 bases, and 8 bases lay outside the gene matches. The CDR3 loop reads CASSPDREGSYEQYF. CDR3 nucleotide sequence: TGCGCCAGCAGTCCAGACAGGGAAGGATCCTACGAGCAGTACTTC.

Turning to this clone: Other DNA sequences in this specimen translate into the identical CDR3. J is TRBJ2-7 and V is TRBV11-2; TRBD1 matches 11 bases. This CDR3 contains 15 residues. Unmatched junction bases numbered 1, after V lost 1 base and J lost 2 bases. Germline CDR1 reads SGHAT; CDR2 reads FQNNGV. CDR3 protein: CASSLADRGPYEQYF. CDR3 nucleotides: TGTGCCAGCAGCTTAGCGGACAGGGGGCCCTACGAGCAGTACTTC.

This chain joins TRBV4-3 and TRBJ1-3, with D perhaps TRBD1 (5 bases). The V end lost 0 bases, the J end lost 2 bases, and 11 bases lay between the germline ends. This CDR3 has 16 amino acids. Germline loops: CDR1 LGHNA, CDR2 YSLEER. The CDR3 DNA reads TGCGCCAGCAGCCAAGAGGCAGGGAATGCTGGAAACACCATATATTTT. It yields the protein CASSQEAGNAGNTIYF.

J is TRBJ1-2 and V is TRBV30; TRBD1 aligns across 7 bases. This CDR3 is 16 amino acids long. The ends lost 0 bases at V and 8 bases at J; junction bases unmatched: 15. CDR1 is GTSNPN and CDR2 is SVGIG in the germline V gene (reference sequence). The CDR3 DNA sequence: TGTGCCTGGAGTGTCATAGGGGGCGCGGGTATGAGGGGCTACACCTTC. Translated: CAWSVIGGAGMRGYTF.

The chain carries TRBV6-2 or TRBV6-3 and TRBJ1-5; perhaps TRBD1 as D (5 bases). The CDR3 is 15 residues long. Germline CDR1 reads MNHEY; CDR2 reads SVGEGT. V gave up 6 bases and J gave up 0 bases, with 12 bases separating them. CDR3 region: CASSSGGNSNQPQHF. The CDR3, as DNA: TGTGCCAGCAGCTCGGGGGGGAATAGCAATCAGCCCCAGCATTTT.

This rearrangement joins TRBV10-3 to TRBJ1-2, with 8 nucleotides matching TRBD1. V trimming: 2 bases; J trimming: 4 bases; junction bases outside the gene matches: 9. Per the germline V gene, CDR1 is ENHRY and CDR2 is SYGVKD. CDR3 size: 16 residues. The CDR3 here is CAISEITPGGVYGYTF. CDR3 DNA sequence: TGTGCCATCAGTGAGATAACCCCAGGGGGCGTCTATGGCTACACCTTC.

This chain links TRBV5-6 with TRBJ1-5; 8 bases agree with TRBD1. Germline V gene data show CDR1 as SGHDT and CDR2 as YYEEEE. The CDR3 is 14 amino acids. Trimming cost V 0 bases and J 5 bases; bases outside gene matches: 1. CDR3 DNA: TGTGCCAGCAGCTTGGCAGGGGGCTATCAGCCCCAGCATTTT. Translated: CASSLAGGYQPQHF. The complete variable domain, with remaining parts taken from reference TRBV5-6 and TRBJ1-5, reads DAGVTQSPTHLIKTRGQQVTLRCSPKSGHDTVSWYQQALGQGPQFIFQYYEEEERQRGNFPDRFSGHQFPNYSSELNVNALLLGDSALYLCASSLAGGYQPQHFGDGTRLSIL.

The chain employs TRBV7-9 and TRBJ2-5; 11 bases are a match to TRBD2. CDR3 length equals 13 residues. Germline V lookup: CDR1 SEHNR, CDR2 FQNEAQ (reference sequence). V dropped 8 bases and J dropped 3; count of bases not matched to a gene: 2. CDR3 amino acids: CASGTSGKETQYF. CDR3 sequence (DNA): TGTGCCAGCGGGACTAGCGGTAAAGAGACCCAGTACTTC.